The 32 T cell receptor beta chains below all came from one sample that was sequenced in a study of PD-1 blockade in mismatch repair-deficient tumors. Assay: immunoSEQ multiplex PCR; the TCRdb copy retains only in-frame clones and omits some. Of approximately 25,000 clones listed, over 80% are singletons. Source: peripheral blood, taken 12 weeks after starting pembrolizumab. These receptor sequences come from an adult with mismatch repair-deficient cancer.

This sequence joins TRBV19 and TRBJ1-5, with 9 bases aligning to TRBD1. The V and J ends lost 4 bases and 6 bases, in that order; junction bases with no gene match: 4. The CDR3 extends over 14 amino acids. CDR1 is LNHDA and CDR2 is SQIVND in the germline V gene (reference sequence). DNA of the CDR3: TGTGCCAGTAGTAGGACGACAGGGGGTCAGCCCCAGCATTTT. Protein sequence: CASSRTTGGQPQHF. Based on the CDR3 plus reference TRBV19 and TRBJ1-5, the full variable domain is DGGITQSPKYLFRKEGQNVTLSCEQNLNHDAMYWYRQDPGQGLRLIYYSQIVNDFQKGDIAEGYSVSREKKESFPLTVTSAQKNPTAFYLCASSRTTGGQPQHFGDGTRLSIL.

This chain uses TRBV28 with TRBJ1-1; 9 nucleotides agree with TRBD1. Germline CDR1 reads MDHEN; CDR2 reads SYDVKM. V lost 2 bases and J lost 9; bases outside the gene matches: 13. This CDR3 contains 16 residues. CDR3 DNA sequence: TGTGCCAGCAGTTTAAAGGCCACAGGGGGCGCTCGGAAAGCTTTCTTT. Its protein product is CASSLKATGGARKAFF. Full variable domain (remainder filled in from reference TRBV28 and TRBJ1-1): DVKVTQSSRYLVKRTGEKVFLECVQDMDHENMFWYRQDPGLGLRLIYFSYDVKMKEKGDIPEGYSVSREKKERFSLILESASTNQTSMYLCASSLKATGGARKAFFGQGTRLTVV.

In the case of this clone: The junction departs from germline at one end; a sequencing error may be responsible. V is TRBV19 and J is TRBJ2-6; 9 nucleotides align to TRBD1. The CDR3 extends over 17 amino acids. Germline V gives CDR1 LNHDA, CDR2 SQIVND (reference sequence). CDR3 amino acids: CASSIPPSRTGATVLTF. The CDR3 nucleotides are TGTGCCAGTAGTATTCCCCCCTCTCGGACAGGGGCCACCGTCCTGACTTTC.

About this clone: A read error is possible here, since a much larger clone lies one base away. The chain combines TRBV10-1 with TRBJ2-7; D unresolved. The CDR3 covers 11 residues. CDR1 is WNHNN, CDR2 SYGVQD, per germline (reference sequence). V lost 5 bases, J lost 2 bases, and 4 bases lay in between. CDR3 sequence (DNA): TGCGCCAGCAGTAACACCTACGAGCAGTACTTC. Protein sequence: CASSNTYEQYF.

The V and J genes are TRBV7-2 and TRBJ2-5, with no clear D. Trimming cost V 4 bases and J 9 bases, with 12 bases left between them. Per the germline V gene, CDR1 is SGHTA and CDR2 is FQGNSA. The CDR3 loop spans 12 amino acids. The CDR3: CASSSGRAAQYF. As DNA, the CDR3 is TGTGCCAGCAGCTCCGGGCGTGCGGCCCAGTACTTC.

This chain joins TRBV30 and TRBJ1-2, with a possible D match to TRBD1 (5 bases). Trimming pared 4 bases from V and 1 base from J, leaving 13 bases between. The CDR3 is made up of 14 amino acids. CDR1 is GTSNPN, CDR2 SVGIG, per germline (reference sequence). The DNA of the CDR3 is TGTGCCTGGATCGGGACTGAACTTAACTATGGCTACACCTTC. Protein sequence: CAWIGTELNYGYTF.

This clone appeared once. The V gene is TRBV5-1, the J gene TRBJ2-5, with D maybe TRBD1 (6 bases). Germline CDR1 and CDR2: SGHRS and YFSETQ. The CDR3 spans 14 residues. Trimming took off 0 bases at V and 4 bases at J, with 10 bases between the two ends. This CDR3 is CASSLGQGSETQYF. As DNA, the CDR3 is TGCGCCAGCAGCTTGGGGCAGGGGTCAGAGACCCAGTACTTC.

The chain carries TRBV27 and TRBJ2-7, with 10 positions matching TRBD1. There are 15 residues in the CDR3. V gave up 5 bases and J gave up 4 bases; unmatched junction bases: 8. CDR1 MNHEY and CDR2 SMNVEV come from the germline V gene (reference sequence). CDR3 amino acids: CASSGAGTGEYEQYF. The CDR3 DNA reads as TGTGCCAGCAGTGGCGCCGGGACAGGGGAATACGAGCAGTACTTC.

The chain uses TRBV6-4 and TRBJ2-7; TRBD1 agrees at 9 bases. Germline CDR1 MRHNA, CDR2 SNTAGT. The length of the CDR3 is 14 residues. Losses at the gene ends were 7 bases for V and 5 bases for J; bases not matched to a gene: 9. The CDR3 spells CASTTRDRDHEQYF. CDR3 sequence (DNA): TGTGCCAGCACTACCCGGGACAGGGATCACGAGCAGTACTTC.

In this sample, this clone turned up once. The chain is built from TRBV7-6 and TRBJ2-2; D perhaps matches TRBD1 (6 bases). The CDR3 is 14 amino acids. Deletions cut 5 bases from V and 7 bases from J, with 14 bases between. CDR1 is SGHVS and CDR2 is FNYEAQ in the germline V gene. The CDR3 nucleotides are TGTGCCAGCAGCCCCCGGACAGTAGACGGGGAGCTGTTTTTT. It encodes CASSPRTVDGELFF.

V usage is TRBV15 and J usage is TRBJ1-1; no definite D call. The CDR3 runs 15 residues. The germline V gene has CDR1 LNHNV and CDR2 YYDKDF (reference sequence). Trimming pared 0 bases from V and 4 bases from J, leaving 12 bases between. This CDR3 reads CATSRDRADRTEAFF. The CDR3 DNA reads TGTGCCACCAGCAGAGATCGGGCAGATCGCACTGAAGCTTTCTTT. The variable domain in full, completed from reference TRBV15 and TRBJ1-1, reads DAMVIQNPRYQVTQFGKPVTLSCSQTLNHNVMYWYQQKSSQAPKLLFHYYDKDFNNEADTPDNFQSRRPNTSFCFLDIRSPGLGDTAMYLCATSRDRADRTEAFFGQGTRLTVV.

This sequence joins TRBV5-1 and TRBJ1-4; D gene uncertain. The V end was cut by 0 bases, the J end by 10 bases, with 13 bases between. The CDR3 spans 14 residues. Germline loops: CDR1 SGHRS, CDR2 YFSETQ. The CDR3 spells CASSLVTAKGKLFF. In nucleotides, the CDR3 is TGCGCCAGCAGCTTGGTCACAGCTAAGGGAAAACTGTTTTTT.

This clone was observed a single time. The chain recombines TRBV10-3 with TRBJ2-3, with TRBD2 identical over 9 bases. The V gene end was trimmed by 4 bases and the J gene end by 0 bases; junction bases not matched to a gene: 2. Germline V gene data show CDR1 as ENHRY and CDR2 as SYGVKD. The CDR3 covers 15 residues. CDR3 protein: CAISGTSASTDTQYF. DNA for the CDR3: TGTGCCATCAGTGGGACTAGCGCCAGCACAGATACGCAGTATTTT.

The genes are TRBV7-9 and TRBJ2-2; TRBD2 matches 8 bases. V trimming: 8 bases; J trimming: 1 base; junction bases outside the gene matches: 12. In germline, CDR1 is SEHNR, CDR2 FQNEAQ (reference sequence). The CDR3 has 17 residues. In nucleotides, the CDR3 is TGTGCCAGCGGCGCGGGGGGAGGATTTGAGAACACCGGGGAGCTGTTTTTT. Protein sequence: CASGAGGGFENTGELFF. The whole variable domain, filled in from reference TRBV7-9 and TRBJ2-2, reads DTGVSQNPRHKITKRGQNVTFRCDPISEHNRLYWYRQTLGQGPEFLTYFQNEAQLEKSRLLSDRFSAERPKGSFSTLEIQRTEQGDSAMYLCASGAGGGFENTGELFFGEGSRLTVL.

The CDR3 DNA reads TGTGCCAGCAGTGAAAGGGAGGCCGGGGAGCTGTTTTTT. Its protein is CASSEREAGELFF. The chain has TRBV25-1 and TRBJ2-2; perhaps TRBD2 as D (6 bases). The CDR3 loop spans 13 amino acids. V shed 2 bases and J shed 6 bases, with 7 bases lying between them. The germline V gene has CDR1 MGHDK and CDR2 SYGVNS.

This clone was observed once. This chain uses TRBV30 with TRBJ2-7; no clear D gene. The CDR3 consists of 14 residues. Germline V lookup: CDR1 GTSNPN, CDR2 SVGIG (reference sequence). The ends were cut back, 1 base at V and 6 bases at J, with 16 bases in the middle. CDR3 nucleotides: TGTGCCTGGAGTGGGCAGTGCACTGAAAGCGAGCAGTACTTC. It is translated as CAWSGQCTESEQYF.

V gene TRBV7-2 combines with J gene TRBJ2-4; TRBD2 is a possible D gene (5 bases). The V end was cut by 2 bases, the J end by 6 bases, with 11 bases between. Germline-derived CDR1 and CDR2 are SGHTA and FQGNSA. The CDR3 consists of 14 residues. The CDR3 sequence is CASSLRSGSNIQYF. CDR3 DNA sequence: TGTGCCAGCAGCTTAAGGTCGGGGTCAAACATTCAGTACTTC.

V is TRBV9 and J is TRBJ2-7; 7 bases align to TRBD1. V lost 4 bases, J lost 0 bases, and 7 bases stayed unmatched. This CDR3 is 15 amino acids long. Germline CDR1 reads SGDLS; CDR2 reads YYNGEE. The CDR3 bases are TGTGCCAGCAGCCCAAGGGACAGCGACTCCTACGAGCAGTACTTC. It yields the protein CASSPRDSDSYEQYF.

The DNA for the CDR3 is TGTGCCAGCAGTGACGGCTTCTATGGCTACACCTTC. It is translated as CASSDGFYGYTF. This chain connects TRBV2 to TRBJ1-2; D is unclear. The germline V gene has CDR1 SNHLY and CDR2 FYNNEI. The CDR3 is made up of 12 amino acids. V shed 3 bases and J shed 4 bases, with 6 bases lying between them.

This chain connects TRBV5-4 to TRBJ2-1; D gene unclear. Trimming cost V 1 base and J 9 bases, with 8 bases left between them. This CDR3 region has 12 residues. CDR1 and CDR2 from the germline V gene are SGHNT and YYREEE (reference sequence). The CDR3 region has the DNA TGTGCCAGCAGCTTGCTGGGTACTGAGCAGTTCTTC. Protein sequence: CASSLLGTEQFF.

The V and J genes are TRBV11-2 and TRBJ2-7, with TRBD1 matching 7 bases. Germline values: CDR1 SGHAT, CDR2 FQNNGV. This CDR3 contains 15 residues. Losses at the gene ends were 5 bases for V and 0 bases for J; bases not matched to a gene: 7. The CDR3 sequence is CASSTRQGFSYEQYF. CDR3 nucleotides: TGTGCCAGCAGCACCCGACAGGGCTTCTCCTACGAGCAGTACTTC. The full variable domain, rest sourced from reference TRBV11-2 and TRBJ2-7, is EAGVAQSPRYKIIEKRQSVAFWCNPISGHATLYWYQQILGQGPKLLIQFQNNGVVDDSQLPKDRFSAERLKGVDSTLKIQPAKLEDSAVYLCASSTRQGFSYEQYFGPGTRLTVT.

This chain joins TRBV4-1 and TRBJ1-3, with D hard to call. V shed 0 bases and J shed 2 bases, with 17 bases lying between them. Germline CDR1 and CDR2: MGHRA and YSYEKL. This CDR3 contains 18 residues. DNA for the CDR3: TGCGCCAGCAGCCAAGATCACGTAGCGGGAAGAACTGGAAACACCATATATTTT. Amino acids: CASSQDHVAGRTGNTIYF.

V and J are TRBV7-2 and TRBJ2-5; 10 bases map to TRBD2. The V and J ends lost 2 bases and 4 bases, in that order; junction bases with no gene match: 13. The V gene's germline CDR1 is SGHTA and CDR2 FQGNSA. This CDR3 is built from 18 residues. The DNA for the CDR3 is TGTGCCAGCAGCTTAATTTCAGGAGGAGCGGGAGGGGGAGAGACCCAGTACTTC. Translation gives CASSLISGGAGGGETQYF. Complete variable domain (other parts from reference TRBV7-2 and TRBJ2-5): GAGVSQSPSNKVTEKGKDVELRCDPISGHTALYWYRQSLGQGLEFLIYFQGNSAPDKSGLPSDRFSAERTGGSVSTLTIQRTQQEDSAVYLCASSLISGGAGGGETQYFGPGTRLLVL.

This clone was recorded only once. This CDR3 reads CASSGGYEQYF. CDR3 nucleotide sequence: TGCGCCAGCAGCGGAGGTTACGAGCAGTACTTC. The chain recombines TRBV5-1 with TRBJ2-7, with D perhaps matching TRBD2 (5 bases). CDR3 length equals 11 residues. V lost 4 bases, J lost 4 bases, and 6 bases lay in between. Germline CDR1 SGHRS, CDR2 YFSETQ.

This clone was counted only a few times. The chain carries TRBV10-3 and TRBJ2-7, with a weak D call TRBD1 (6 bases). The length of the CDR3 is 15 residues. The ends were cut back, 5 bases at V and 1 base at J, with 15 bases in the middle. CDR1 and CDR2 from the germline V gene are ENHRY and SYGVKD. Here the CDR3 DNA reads TGTGCCATCAGTTATGGGACACCTACATCCTACGAGCAGTACTTC. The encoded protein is CAISYGTPTSYEQYF.

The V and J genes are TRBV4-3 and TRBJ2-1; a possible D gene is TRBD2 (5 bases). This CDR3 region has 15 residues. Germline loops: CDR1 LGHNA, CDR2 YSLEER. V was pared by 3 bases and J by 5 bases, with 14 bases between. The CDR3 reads CASSHYRPGNNEQFF. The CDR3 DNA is TGCGCCAGCAGCCATTACCGTCCCGGGAACAATGAGCAGTTCTTC.

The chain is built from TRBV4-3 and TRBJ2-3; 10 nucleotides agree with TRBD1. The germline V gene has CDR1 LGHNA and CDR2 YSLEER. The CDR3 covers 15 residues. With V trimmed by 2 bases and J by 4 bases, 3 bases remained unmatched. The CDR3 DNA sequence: TGCGCCAGCAGCCAATCGGGACAGGGGCCAGATACGCAGTATTTT. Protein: CASSQSGQGPDTQYF.

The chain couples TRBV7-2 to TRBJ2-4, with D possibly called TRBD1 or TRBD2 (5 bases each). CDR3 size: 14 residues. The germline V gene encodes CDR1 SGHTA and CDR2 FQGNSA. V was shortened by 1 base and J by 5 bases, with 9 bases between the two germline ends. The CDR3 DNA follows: TGTGCCAGCAGCTTAGGGGGGTTGGAAAACATTCAGTACTTC. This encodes CASSLGGLENIQYF.

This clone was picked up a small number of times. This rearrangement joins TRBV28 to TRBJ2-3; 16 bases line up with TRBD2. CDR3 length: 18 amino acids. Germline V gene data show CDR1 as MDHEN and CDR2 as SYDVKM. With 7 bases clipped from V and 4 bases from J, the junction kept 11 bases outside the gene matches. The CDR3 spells CASTPRSGLAGGPDTQYF. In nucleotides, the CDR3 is TGTGCCAGCACCCCCCGGTCGGGACTAGCGGGAGGGCCAGATACGCAGTATTTT.

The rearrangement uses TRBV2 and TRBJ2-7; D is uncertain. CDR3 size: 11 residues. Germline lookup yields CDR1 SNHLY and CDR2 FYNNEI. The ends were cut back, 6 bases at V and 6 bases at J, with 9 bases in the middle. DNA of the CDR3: TGTGCCAGCAGCCCTCAAAGCGAGCAGTACTTC. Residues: CASSPQSEQYF. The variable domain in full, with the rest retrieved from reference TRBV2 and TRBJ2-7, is EPEVTQTPSHQVTQMGQEVILRCVPISNHLYFYWYRQILGQKVEFLVSFYNNEISEKSEIFDDQFSVERPDGSNFTLKIRSTKLEDSAMYFCASSPQSEQYFGPGTRLTVT.

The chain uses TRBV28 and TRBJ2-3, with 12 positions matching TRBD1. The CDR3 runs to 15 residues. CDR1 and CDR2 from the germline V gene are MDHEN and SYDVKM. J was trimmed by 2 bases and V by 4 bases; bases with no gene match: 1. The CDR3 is CASSSGQGATDTQYF. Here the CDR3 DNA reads TGTGCCAGCAGTTCGGGACAGGGGGCCACAGATACGCAGTATTTT.

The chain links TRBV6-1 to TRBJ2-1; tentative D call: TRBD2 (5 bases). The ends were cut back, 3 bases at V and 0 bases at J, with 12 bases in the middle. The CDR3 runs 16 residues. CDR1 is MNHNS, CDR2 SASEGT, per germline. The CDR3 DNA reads TGTGCCAGCAGTGATGGGTTAGGGAGCTCCTACAATGAGCAGTTCTTC. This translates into CASSDGLGSSYNEQFF.